This record covers a single TCR beta chain. Its antigen is as yet unknown. This sample was included in a study of blood T cells in healthy people across ages. Study outcomes and limitations: TCR beta diversity per million T cells fell roughly linearly with age.

Germline CDR1 SGHTA, CDR2 FQGNSA. The CDR3 totals 16 residues. The V gene lost 5 bases and the J gene lost 0 bases, with 14 bases spanning the gap. Donors ranged from roughly 6 to 95 years old and were healthy Caucasians in Russia. A J-beta primer mix and a sample-barcoded 5' primer were used in a second PCR of about 7 to 12 cycles. TCRdb processed the 5' RACE reads anew with MiXCR; each CDR3 protein has one entry. The sample lists roughly 1,800,000 distinct CDR3 sequences; around 48% were seen once. This rearrangement joins TRBV7-2 to TRBJ1-5; D is perhaps TRBD1 (5 bases). The clonotype comes from a woman in her 40s in good health. Sequenced input: blood. The CDR3 spells CASSDTGGSSNQPQHF. The CDR3, as DNA: TGTGCCAGCAGCGATACAGGAGGGTCTAGCAATCAGCCCCAGCATTTT.